The clone carrying this TCR beta chain was found many times. Its antigen is not known. The read ends 3 residues early relative to the CDR3; the germline J gene fills the gap. The CDR3 runs 13 residues. V was shortened by 4 bases and J by 8 bases, with 13 bases between the two germline ends. The germline V gene encodes CDR1 SGHRS and CDR2 YFSETQ. The data are from a study of T cell clonality in common variable immunodeficiency. Study-wide points: Fewer deletions and N-nucleotide insertions were reportedly seen in common variable immunodeficiency TCR beta sequences.

CVID and control samples used equivalent genomic DNA input. Clones were sequenced by immunoSEQ multiplex PCR, and TCRdb holds only the in-frame ones, with some missing. This sample comprises approximately 50,000 clones, none seen once only. Each donor provided about 4.5 to 9 ml of heparinized whole blood. The chain carries TRBV5-1 and TRBJ2-4; a weak D match, TRBD2 (5 bases). This receptor was obtained from a person aged 18 to 75 in good health. The specimen sequenced was peripheral blood mononuclear cells. This chain's CDR3 is CASSLGESDIQYF. Partial CDR3 DNA: TGCGCCAGCAGCCTCGGGGAGTCTGACATT. The whole variable domain, filled in from reference TRBV5-1 and TRBJ2-4, reads KAGVTQTPRYLIKTRGQQVTLSCSPISGHRSVSWYQQTPGQGLQFLFEYFSETQRNKGNFPGRFSGRQFSNSRSEMNVSTLELGDSALYLCASSLGESDIQYFGAGTRLSVL.